This T cell receptor (beta chain) was obtained from a study of human T cells and chemical hapten exposure (dated by TCRdb to about 2021). About the study as a whole: For sensitization, 2% DPC in acetone was applied to a 2 cm by 2 cm area of upper inner arm skin. Peripheral blood TCR repertoire changes were tracked in vivo in alopecia patients during primary and secondary sensitization to the hapten diphenylcyclopropenone (DPC). The libraries were sequenced as a pool, and the TCR yield per sample differed mostly because of small variations in library volumes within the pool. Patients additionally received weekly therapeutic DPC doses to the scalp throughout the approximately 25-week study period. Most of the patients in the cohort were female, and the cohort covered alopecia areata with under or over 50% scalp involvement, alopecia totalis and alopecia universalis. Blood for TCR sequencing was provided by twenty-nine alopecia patients at one to four time points (pre-sensitization, 2, 6 and 24 weeks). Patch testing was done on the upper back using Finn chambers containing 0.01% DPC, and results were scored after 6 days according to International Contact Dermatitis Research Group standards. Blood samples were taken from patients before sensitization (week 0) and then at 2, 6 and about 24 weeks after DPC sensitization.

The library was built by means of RACE. The instrument given in TCRdb is NextSeq 500. During library preparation, unique molecular identifiers were attached to individual cDNA molecules so that TCRs could be counted in a quantitative, reproducible way. From each blood RNA sample, both TCR alpha and TCR beta chains were sequenced. The original methods were these. A median of roughly 98,000 TCRs per sample was observed, with a range of roughly 20,000 to 700,000. V, J and CDR3 annotation of the TCR reads was carried out using the Decombinator software suite. To make PS versus PT1 abundance plots, every sample was subsampled to the same number of TCRs (28,000). Expanded TCRs were defined as absent before sensitization and observed at least eight times at the 2-week time point. The raw public data were reprocessed by TCRdb itself: fastp quality trimming at Q25, MiXCR clonotype calling, in-frame beta chains only. Under each unique CDR3 protein, matching rows form one entry showing the most common genes and DNA. The V and J calls come from TCRdb's annotation, not from the publication. The sample data list roughly 380,000 distinct CDR3 sequences, and roughly 5% of these were observed just once. Approximately 2.8% of the sample is taken by the ten largest.

What the time point label conveys for this sample: pre-sensitization, week 0. This specimen's treatment or condition label, interpreted: therapeutic diphenylcyclopropenone sensitization with weekly scalp DPC. Blood at each patch-test visit was drawn before the patch test was applied. Patients were considered eligible if aged 18 to 70, diagnosed with alopecia and deemed suitable for DPC therapy, and patients were excluded if pregnant. Total RNA was extracted from unfractionated whole blood that had been collected in Tempus Blood RNA tubes. What the study reported, not specific to this receptor: Compared with pre-sensitization or healthy control sets, expanded TCRs formed significantly more large CDR3 similarity clusters, which is consistent with antigen-driven responses. After repeated subsampling, the strength of the expansion versus patch-test correlation and the threshold at which it became significant changed. All patients had alopecia, a presumed autoimmune disease, so their immune response might differ from that of healthy individuals. Patch test score was positively correlated with the number of PT1 expanded TCRs, with significance at thresholds 8, 16 and 32 but not at 4. DPC sensitization did not change how many TCRs were above 1 in 1000 frequency, and no evidence was found of alterations in global repertoire structure.

This clonotype was seen repeatedly, ten times or more. Its antigen is still unknown. The input lacks base qualities; no much larger clone sits a single base away. Material: whole blood, obtained in connection with sensitization to the hapten diphenylcyclopropenone (DPC). The sequence was collected from a woman aged 50 to 60 with alopecia areata. Some clones in this sample may be carry-over from other donors' samples.

The CDR3: CSVKQGDNQPQHF. The nucleotide sequence is TGCAGCGTAAAACAGGGGGATAATCAGCCCCAGCATTTT. The receptor chain draws on TRBV29-1 and TRBJ1-5, and 8 junction bases match TRBD1. There are 13 amino acids in the CDR3, from cysteine to phenylalanine inclusive. Solely the CDR3 DNA is kept, with 39 bases framed from the first base. At the junction V is shortened by 6 bases and J by 4 bases; bases outside the gene matches: 5. The germline V gene sets CDR1 to SQVTM and CDR2 to ANQGSEA.